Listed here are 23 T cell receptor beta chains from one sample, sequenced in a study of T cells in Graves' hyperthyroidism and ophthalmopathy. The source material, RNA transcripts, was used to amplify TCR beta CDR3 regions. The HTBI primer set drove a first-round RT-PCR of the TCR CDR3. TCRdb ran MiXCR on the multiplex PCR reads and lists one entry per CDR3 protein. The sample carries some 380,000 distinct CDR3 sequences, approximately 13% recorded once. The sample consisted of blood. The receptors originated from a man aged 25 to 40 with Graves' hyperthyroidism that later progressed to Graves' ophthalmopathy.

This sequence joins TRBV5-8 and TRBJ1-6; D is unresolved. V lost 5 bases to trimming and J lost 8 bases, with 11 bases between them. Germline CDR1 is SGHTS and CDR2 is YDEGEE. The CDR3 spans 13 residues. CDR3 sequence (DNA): TGTGCCAGCAGAAGGGCTATGGATTCACCCCTCCACTTT. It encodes CASRRAMDSPLHF.

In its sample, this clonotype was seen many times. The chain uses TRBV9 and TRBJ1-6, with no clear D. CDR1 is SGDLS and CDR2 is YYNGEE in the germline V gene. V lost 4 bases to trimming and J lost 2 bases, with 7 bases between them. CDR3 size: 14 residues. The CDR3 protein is CASSPRPYNSPLHF. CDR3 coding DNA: TGTGCCAGCAGCCCCCGCCCCTATAATTCACCCCTCCACTTT.

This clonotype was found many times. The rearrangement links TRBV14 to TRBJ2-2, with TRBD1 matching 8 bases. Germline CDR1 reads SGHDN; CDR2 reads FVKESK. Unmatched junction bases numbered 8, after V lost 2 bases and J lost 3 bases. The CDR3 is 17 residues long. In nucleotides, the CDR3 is TGTGCCAGCAGCCAATATTCCGGGACAGGCTACACCGGGGAGCTGTTTTTT. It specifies CASSQYSGTGYTGELFF.

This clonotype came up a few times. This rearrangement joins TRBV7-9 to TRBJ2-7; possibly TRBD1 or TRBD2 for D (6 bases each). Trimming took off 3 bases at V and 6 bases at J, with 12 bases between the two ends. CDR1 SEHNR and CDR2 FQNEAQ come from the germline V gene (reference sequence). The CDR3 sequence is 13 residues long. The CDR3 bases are TGTGCCAGCAGCTTGGAGGGGGTCCCCGAGCAGTACTTC. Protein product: CASSLEGVPEQYF.

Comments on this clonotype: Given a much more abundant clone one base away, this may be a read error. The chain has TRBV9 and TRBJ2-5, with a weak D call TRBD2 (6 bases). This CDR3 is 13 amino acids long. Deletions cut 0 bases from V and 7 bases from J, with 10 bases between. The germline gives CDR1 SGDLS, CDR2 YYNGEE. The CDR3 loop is CASSVGGGGTQYF. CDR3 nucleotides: TGTGCCAGCAGCGTAGGGGGAGGAGGGACCCAGTACTTC.

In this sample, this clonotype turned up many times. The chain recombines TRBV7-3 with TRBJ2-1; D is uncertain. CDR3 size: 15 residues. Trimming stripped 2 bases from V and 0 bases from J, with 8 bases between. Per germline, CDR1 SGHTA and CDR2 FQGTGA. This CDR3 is CASSLDSSSYNEQFF. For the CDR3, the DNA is TGTGCCAGCAGCTTAGACTCAAGCTCCTACAATGAGCAGTTCTTC.

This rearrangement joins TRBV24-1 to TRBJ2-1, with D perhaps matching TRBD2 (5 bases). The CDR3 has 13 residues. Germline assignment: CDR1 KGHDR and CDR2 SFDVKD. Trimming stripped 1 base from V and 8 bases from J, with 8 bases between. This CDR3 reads CATSDFFGDEQFF. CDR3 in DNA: TGTGCCACCAGTGATTTCTTCGGGGATGAGCAGTTCTTC.

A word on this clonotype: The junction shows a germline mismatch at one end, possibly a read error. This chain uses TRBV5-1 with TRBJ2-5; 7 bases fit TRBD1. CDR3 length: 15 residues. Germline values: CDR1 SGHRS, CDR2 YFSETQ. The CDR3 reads CAGSNQDRVQETQYF. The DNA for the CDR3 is TGCGCCGGCAGCAACCAAGACAGGGTCCAAGAGACCCAGTACTTC.

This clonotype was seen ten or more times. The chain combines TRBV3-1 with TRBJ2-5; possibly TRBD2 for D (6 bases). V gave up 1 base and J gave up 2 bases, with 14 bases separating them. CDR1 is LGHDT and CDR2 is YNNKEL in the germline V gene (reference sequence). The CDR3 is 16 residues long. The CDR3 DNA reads TGTGCCAGCAGCCAAGCTTTGGGGGGTGGTCAAGAGACCCAGTACTTC. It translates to CASSQALGGGQETQYF.

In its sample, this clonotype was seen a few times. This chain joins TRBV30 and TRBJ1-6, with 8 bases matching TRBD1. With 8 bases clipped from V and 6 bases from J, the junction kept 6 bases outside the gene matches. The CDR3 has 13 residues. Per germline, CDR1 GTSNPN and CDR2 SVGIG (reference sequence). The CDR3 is CAVTGQGNSPLHF. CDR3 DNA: TGTGCCGTAACAGGACAGGGTAATTCACCCCTCCACTTT.

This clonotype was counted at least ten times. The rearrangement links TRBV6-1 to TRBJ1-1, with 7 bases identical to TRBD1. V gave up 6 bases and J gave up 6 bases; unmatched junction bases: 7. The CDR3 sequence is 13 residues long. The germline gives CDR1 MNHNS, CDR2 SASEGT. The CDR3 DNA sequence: TGTGCCAGCAGACAGGGGATTCGGGCTGAAGCTTTCTTT. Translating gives CASRQGIRAEAFF.

Here the CDR3 reads CASSLRGSSNEKLFF. DNA for the CDR3: TGTGCCAGCAGCTTACGGGGCAGCTCTAATGAAAAACTGTTTTTT. This sequence joins TRBV7-9 and TRBJ1-4; maybe TRBD1 (5 bases). Germline CDR1 SEHNR, CDR2 FQNEAQ (reference sequence). The CDR3 totals 15 residues. Trimming removed 2 bases at V and 3 bases at J, with 10 bases between.

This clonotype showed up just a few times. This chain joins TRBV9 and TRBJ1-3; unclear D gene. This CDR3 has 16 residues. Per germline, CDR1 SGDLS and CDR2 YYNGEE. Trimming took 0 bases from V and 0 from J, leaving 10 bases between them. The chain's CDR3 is CASSVGSGSSGNTIYF. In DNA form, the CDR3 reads TGTGCCAGCAGCGTAGGATCGGGAAGCTCTGGAAACACCATATATTTT.

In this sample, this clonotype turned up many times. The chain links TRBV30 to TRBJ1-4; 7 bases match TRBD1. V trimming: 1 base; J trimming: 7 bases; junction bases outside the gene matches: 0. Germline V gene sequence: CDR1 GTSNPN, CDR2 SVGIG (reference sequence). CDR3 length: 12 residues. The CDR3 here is CAWSGQGEKLFF. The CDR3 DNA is TGTGCCTGGAGTGGACAGGGTGAAAAACTGTTTTTT.

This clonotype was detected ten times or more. This CDR3 is CASSLRGLEHEQYF. CDR3 in DNA: TGTGCCAGCAGCTTGAGGGGCCTGGAACACGAGCAGTACTTC. The chain uses TRBV7-9 and TRBJ2-7, with D possibly called TRBD1 or TRBD2 (5 bases each). CDR1 SEHNR and CDR2 FQNEAQ come from the germline V gene (reference sequence). The V gene lost 3 bases and the J gene lost 5 bases, with 14 bases spanning the gap. The CDR3 is 14 amino acids. Full variable domain (remainder filled in from reference TRBV7-9 and TRBJ2-7): DTGVSQNPRHKITKRGQNVTFRCDPISEHNRLYWYRQTLGQGPEFLTYFQNEAQLEKSRLLSDRFSAERPKGSFSTLEIQRTEQGDSAMYLCASSLRGLEHEQYFGPGTRLTVT.

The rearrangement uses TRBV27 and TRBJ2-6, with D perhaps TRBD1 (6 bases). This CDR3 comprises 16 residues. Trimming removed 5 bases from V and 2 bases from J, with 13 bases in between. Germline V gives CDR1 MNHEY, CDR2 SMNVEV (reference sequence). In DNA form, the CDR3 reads TGTGCCAGCAGTCCCCTCAACAGGGCTGGGGCCAACGTCCTGACTTTC. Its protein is CASSPLNRAGANVLTF.

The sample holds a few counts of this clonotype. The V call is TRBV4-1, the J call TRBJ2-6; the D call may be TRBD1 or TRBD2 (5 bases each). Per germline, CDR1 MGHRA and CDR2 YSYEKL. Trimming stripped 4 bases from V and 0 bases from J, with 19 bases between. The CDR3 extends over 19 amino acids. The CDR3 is CASSPLRGRSLSGANVLTF. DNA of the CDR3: TGCGCCAGCAGCCCCTTAAGGGGACGGAGCCTCTCTGGGGCCAACGTCCTGACTTTC.

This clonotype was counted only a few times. The CDR3 DNA reads TGTGCCAGCAGCTTAGATCTTTGGGCAGATACGCAGTATTTT. Translation gives CASSLDLWADTQYF. The rearrangement links TRBV11-2 to TRBJ2-3; no clear D gene. Trimming took 0 bases from V and 4 from J, leaving 8 bases between them. The V gene's germline CDR1 is SGHAT and CDR2 FQNNGV. This CDR3 region has 14 residues.

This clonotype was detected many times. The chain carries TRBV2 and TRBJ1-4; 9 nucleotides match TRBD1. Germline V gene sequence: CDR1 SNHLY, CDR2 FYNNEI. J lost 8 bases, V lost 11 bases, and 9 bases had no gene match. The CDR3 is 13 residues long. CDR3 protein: CAYAGTGKEKLFF. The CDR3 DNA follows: TGTGCCTATGCCGGGACAGGGAAGGAAAAACTGTTTTTT.

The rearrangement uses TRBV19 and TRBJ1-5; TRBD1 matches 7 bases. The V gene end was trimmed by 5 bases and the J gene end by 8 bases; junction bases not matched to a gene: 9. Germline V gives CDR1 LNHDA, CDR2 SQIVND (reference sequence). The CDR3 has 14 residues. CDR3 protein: CASSFRQGGEPQHF. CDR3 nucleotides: TGTGCCAGTAGTTTTCGACAGGGCGGGGAGCCCCAGCATTTT.

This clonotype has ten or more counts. CDR3 coding DNA: TGCGCCAGCAGCCAAATCGGGACTAGCGAGCAGTACTTC. It codes for CASSQIGTSEQYF. V is TRBV4-1 and J is TRBJ2-7, with 8 bases that match TRBD2. From germline, CDR1 is MGHRA and CDR2 YSYEKL. The CDR3 is 13 amino acids. The J segment lost 6 bases and the V segment lost 2 bases, leaving 3 bases of the junction unmatched.

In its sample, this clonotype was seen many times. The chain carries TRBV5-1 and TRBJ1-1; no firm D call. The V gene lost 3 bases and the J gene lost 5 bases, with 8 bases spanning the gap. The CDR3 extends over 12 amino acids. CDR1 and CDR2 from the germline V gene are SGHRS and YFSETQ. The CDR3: CASSSQETEAFF. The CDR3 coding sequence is TGCGCCAGCAGCTCGCAGGAAACTGAAGCTTTCTTT. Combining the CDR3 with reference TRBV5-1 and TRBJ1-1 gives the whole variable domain KAGVTQTPRYLIKTRGQQVTLSCSPISGHRSVSWYQQTPGQGLQFLFEYFSETQRNKGNFPGRFSGRQFSNSRSEMNVSTLELGDSALYLCASSSQETEAFFGQGTRLTVV.

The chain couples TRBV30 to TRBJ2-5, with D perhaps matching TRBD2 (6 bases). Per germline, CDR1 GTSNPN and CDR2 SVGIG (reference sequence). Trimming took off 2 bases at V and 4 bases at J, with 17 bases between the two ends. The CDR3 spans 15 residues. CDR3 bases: TGTGCCTGGAGTCCTCCCCGACTAGTAGGAGAGACCCAGTACTTC. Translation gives CAWSPPRLVGETQYF.